The rows below give T cell receptor beta chains drawn from one sample of a study of cytomegalovirus exposure and HLA in healthy donors. Some clones are missing from TCRdb's copy, which holds only in-frame ones; the method was immunoSEQ multiplex PCR. The table has about 92,000 clones, 84% seen once. The sample taken for sequencing was PBMCs. Source of these receptors: a woman aged 18-35 years in good health and CMV-seropositive. Each CDR3 is given with its conserved first and last residue. The order of the fields is CDR3 protein, V gene.

CDR3aa: CASSLGDRTQETQYF; v_gene: TRBV7-8
CDR3aa: CASSQSGVDTEAFF; v_gene: TRBV4-1
CDR3aa: CASSPRLAKADTQYF; v_gene: TRBV7-9
CDR3aa: CASSSNGRGTGELFF; v_gene: TRBV7-3
CDR3aa: CASSPRAGLARANEQFF; v_gene: TRBV13
CDR3aa: CATREPGQGYSDTQYF; v_gene: TRBV10-3
CDR3aa: CASSKQLERGTFNYGYTF; v_gene: TRBV4-1
CDR3aa: CASSVRPEGNSPLHF; v_gene: TRBV7-6
CDR3aa: CASSPNTANYGYTF; v_gene: TRBV5-8
CDR3aa: CASSLYQAANYGYTF; v_gene: TRBV5-4
CDR3aa: CASSPAYEQYF; v_gene: TRBV7-8
CDR3aa: CASSSSKRGPRETQYF; v_gene: TRBV11-2
CDR3aa: CASRKDSGFYEQSF; v_gene: TRBV2
CDR3aa: CASSLRQGADTEAFF; v_gene: TRBV5-1
CDR3aa: CASSQDSSGGGNEQYF; v_gene: TRBV4-2
CDR3aa: CAWSTGAYEQYF; v_gene: TRBV30
CDR3aa: CASSQTKTGFTGELFF; v_gene: TRBV4-1
CDR3aa: CATSPGLAGAGTGELFF; v_gene: TRBV6-4
CDR3aa: CASSYEGAAVGDTQYF; v_gene: TRBV6-5
CDR3aa: CASSQDPGRDSNQPQHF; v_gene: TRBV4-1
CDR3aa: CASSLVDSQISGNTIYF; v_gene: TRBV5-1
CDR3aa: CASRGTAYEQYF; v_gene: TRBV19
CDR3aa: CASSLQLGLNEKLFF; v_gene: TRBV9
CDR3aa: CAPVFPDTQYF; v_gene: TRBV4-1
CDR3aa: CASSTYRGRSTDTQYF; v_gene: TRBV11-1
CDR3aa: CASSSKDTAYEQYF; v_gene: TRBV13
CDR3aa: CASSLQGNGNTIYF; v_gene: TRBV5-1
CDR3aa: CASSLWRGGIGTNYGYTF; v_gene: TRBV11-2
CDR3aa: CSVGQNTGELFF; v_gene: TRBV29-1
CDR3aa: CASGGDGYTF; v_gene: TRBV19
CDR3aa: CASSFERHWTEAFF; v_gene: TRBV7-9
CDR3aa: CASSQSSGGYEQFF; v_gene: TRBV11-2
CDR3aa: CASSIQGRDTEAFF; v_gene: TRBV19
CDR3aa: CASRQTLQETQYF; v_gene: TRBV6-5
CDR3aa: CASNKGTGRRFGGIQETQYF; v_gene: TRBV7-3
CDR3aa: CASSTGQANEKLFF; v_gene: TRBV10-2
CDR3aa: CASSSRQGFDQPQHF; v_gene: TRBV7-6
CDR3aa: CASSVLGEGSYEQYF; v_gene: TRBV13
CDR3aa: CASRDTAQPQHF; v_gene: TRBV28
CDR3aa: CASSLLATKATEAFF; v_gene: TRBV27
CDR3aa: CASSLESGTGYNEQFF; v_gene: TRBV4-1
CDR3aa: CASSQDGRVNYGYTF; v_gene: TRBV14
CDR3aa: CASSFRDRERTQYF; v_gene: TRBV5-6
CDR3aa: CASSLTEGGVGTEAFF; v_gene: TRBV7-6
CDR3aa: CASSESQGTQYF; v_gene: TRBV10-2
CDR3aa: CASSEAGGGGYGYTF; v_gene: TRBV2
CDR3aa: CSVDKGVSLISYNEQFF; v_gene: TRBV29-1
CDR3aa: CASSFRTSGYNEQFF; v_gene: TRBV7-9
CDR3aa: CASYRAARNTGELFF; v_gene: TRBV6-1